The clone carrying this T cell receptor beta chain was observed many times. No antigen is known for it. The source material, RNA transcripts, was used to amplify TCR beta CDR3 regions. TCR CDR3 regions were first amplified by RT-PCR with HTBI primers. TCRdb called the multiplex PCR reads again in MiXCR, with one record for every CDR3 protein. The top ten hold around 7.8% of the sample, which has about 560,000 distinct CDR3 sequences, 15% to 17% seen once. The sample is drawn from a study of T cells in Graves' hyperthyroidism and ophthalmopathy. Study-level findings and limits: The model's output predicted ophthalmopathy at a median of about 5.9 months prior to onset.

A lack of ophthalmopathy progression within 18 months defined stable Graves' hyperthyroidism. For the diagnoses, clinical symptoms, serum thyroxine and TRAb, thyroid ultrasound and orbital computed tomography were used. This CDR3 has 15 residues. V was shortened by 4 bases and J by 1 base, with 13 bases between the two germline ends. Germline CDR1 reads SGHAT; CDR2 reads FQNNGV. The source material was blood. This chain joins TRBV11-2 and TRBJ1-1; maybe TRBD1 (5 bases). The TCR originated in a woman aged 25-40 years with Graves' hyperthyroidism. CDR3 protein: CASSSGTGGNTEAFF. As DNA, the CDR3 is TGTGCCAGCAGCTCGGGGACGGGGGGGAACACTGAAGCTTTCTTT.